This T cell receptor beta chain was sequenced during a study of T cells in Graves' hyperthyroidism and ophthalmopathy. Study summary: Sampling of peripheral blood happened at initial diagnosis, prior to any treatment.

In its sample, this clonotype was seen many times. V trimming: 4 bases; J trimming: 2 bases; junction bases outside the gene matches: 8. CDR1 SGDLS and CDR2 YYNGEE come from the germline V gene. This CDR3 has 17 amino acids. Amplified TCR beta CDR3 regions came from RNA transcripts. During a first-round RT-PCR of the TCR CDR3, the HTBI primer set was used. TCRdb re-analysed the multiplex PCR reads in MiXCR, keeping a single row per CDR3 protein. The data hold more than 300,000 distinct CDR3 sequences, with roughly 17% observed a single time. Clinical symptoms, serum thyroxine and TRAb, thyroid ultrasound and orbital computed tomography were used for the diagnoses.

The clonotype originates from a woman aged 25 to 39 with Graves' hyperthyroidism that later progressed to Graves' ophthalmopathy. The rearrangement joins TRBV9 to TRBJ2-2, with 10 bases identical to TRBD1. The sample comprised blood. The CDR3 sequence is CASSTTGTGVNTGELFF. In nucleotides, the CDR3 is TGTGCCAGCAGCACAACCGGGACAGGGGTTAACACCGGGGAGCTGTTTTTT.